The 11 T cell receptor beta chains listed next were all sequenced from one sample in a study of beta chain features in type 1 diabetes. The study, taken as a whole, reports: TCRB CDR3s from Type 1 diabetes patients were moderately but significantly shorter in all four CD4+ subsets.

Their antigen targets remain unknown. Sequencing targeted expressed TCRB transcripts, as all isolated RNA had been reverse transcribed. Measured with immunoSEQ multiplex PCR; TCRdb has only the in-frame clones, and not every one. The profile shows some 350,000 clones, 13% of them singletons. Sequencing used naive CD4+ T cells from blood. The source of these receptors is a woman between 18 and 29 years old with type 1 diabetes.

The rearrangement links TRBV7-2 to TRBJ1-2; D possibly corresponds to TRBD1 (6 bases). From germline, CDR1 is SGHTA and CDR2 FQGNSA. This CDR3 spans 13 amino acids. Deletions cut 5 bases from V and 2 bases from J, with 9 bases between. The CDR3 spells CASSGQNNYGYTF. The CDR3 DNA follows: TGTGCCAGCAGCGGACAGAACAACTATGGCTACACCTTC.

The rearrangement uses TRBV5-1 and TRBJ2-7; TRBD2 matches at 10 bases. V lost 6 bases, J lost 0 bases, and 6 bases stayed unmatched. The CDR3 contains 15 residues. CDR1 SGHRS and CDR2 YFSETQ come from the germline V gene. The CDR3 nucleotides read TGCGCCAGCACCCATCTAGCGGGAGTCTCCTACGAGCAGTACTTC. Its translation: CASTHLAGVSYEQYF.

This clone was counted a few times. The rearrangement joins TRBV27 to TRBJ2-5; 7 nucleotides align to TRBD2. J lost 2 bases, V lost 4 bases, and 4 bases had no gene match. The CDR3 has 14 amino acids. The germline CDR1 and CDR2 sequences are MNHEY and SMNVEV (reference sequence). CDR3 coding DNA: TGTGCCAGCAGTTGGGGGAGGGAGCAAGAGACCCAGTACTTC. The encoded protein is CASSWGREQETQYF.

The V gene is TRBV11-2, the J gene TRBJ1-2, with D perhaps TRBD1 (5 bases). The CDR3 totals 17 residues. Germline values: CDR1 SGHAT, CDR2 FQNNGV. V dropped 4 bases and J dropped 8 bases, with 26 bases sitting between them. The CDR3 spells CASSSGRGQVSSLGYTF. CDR3 coding DNA: TGTGCCAGCAGCTCCGGAAGGGGCCAGGTGTCGTCTCTAGGCTACACCTTC.

This clone was counted a few times. The chain has TRBV19 and TRBJ2-5; D is possibly TRBD1 (6 bases). The CDR3 has 17 residues. Germline CDR1 and CDR2: LNHDA and SQIVND (reference sequence). The germline V and J ends were trimmed by 2 bases and 5 bases, with 21 bases remaining between them. The CDR3 protein is CASSIQDSRTSGETQYF. The CDR3 DNA sequence: TGTGCCAGTAGTATACAGGACAGTCGGACCTCCGGGGAGACCCAGTACTTC.

This rearrangement joins TRBV7-2 to TRBJ2-5; D ambiguous. The CDR3 extends over 15 amino acids. Germline V gene lookup returns CDR1 SGHTA and CDR2 FQGNSA. The V end lost 3 bases, the J end lost 1 base, and 12 bases lay between the germline ends. The CDR3 region has the DNA TGTGCCAGCAGCTTTTTGCGTACGGTCCAAGAGACCCAGTACTTC. It translates to CASSFLRTVQETQYF.

The rearrangement uses TRBV5-1 and TRBJ2-1, with TRBD2 identical over 8 bases. With 0 bases clipped from V and 7 bases from J, the junction kept 9 bases outside the gene matches. The CDR3 runs to 16 residues. CDR1 SGHRS and CDR2 YFSETQ come from the germline V gene. This CDR3 is CASSLATSGGRNEQFF. The CDR3 bases are TGCGCCAGCAGCTTGGCCACTAGCGGAGGAAGGAATGAGCAGTTCTTC. The full variable domain, with the rest looked up from reference TRBV5-1 and TRBJ2-1, is KAGVTQTPRYLIKTRGQQVTLSCSPISGHRSVSWYQQTPGQGLQFLFEYFSETQRNKGNFPGRFSGRQFSNSRSEMNVSTLELGDSALYLCASSLATSGGRNEQFFGPGTRLTVL.

This sequence joins TRBV7-9 and TRBJ1-4; 9 bases align to TRBD1. Germline V gives CDR1 SEHNR, CDR2 FQNEAQ (reference sequence). The trim removed 1 base at V and 8 bases at J, leaving 8 bases unmatched. The CDR3 length is 16 residues. The CDR3: CASSLVGQGGAEKLFF. The CDR3, as DNA: TGTGCCAGCAGCTTAGTGGGACAGGGAGGTGCAGAAAAACTGTTTTTT.

The V and J genes are TRBV27 and TRBJ1-2, with a possible D match to TRBD1 (5 bases). Per the germline V gene, CDR1 is MNHEY and CDR2 is SMNVEV (reference sequence). This CDR3 has 16 amino acids. With 2 bases removed from V and 5 bases from J, the gap between germline ends came to 18 bases. CDR3 in DNA: TGTGCCAGCAGTTTAAGCCCCGGGTTTGGGGGGTATGGCTACACCTTC. Translated, it gives CASSLSPGFGGYGYTF.

This clone was counted only a few times. The V and J genes are TRBV28 and TRBJ2-1; TRBD1 might be the D (6 bases). The CDR3 has 13 amino acids. V was cut by 5 bases and J by 4 bases, with 9 bases left in between. CDR1 MDHEN and CDR2 SYDVKM come from the germline V gene. The CDR3 nucleotides read TGTGCCAGCAGTCACAGGGATTACAATGAGCAGTTCTTC. This sequence encodes CASSHRDYNEQFF.

Only one count was recorded for this clone. The gene calls are TRBV28 and TRBJ1-1, with D perhaps TRBD1 (6 bases). V was trimmed by 10 bases and J by 0 bases, leaving 9 bases between them. This CDR3 comprises 12 residues. Germline CDR1 reads MDHEN; CDR2 reads SYDVKM. The CDR3 loop reads CATGQLNTEAFF. The CDR3 DNA reads as TGTGCCACCGGACAGTTGAACACTGAAGCTTTCTTT.